The clone carrying this TCR beta chain was counted many times. Its matching antigen is unknown. This record comes from a study of regulatory T cells in long-lasting Graves disease. Overall study context: Treatment with antithyroid drugs for over 5 years, together with positive TSH receptor antibodies, meant persistent Graves' disease.

This CDR3 contains 15 residues. V gave up 0 bases and J gave up 1 base, with 7 bases separating them. CDR1 is MNHEY, CDR2 SVGEGT, per germline. Findings and caveats of the study: Persistent disease showed a preference for TRBV28, TRBJ1-2 and TRBJ2-5. Those with persistent disease had in common more public clonotypes (2,741) than new patients (about 900).

Sample time point: persistent/refractory GD, antithyroid drugs over 5 years with positive TRAb. PBMCs provided the RNA from which the TCR library was made. In building TCR beta libraries, iRepertoire HTBI primers were used together with Arm-PCR of CDR3 regions. MiXCR was run by TCRdb on the multiplex PCR reads, yielding one entry per CDR3 protein. Of 450,000 or so distinct CDR3 sequences detected, less than 25% appear once; the ten largest clones hold 7% to 10%. Material: peripheral blood mononuclear cells (PBMCs), obtained when the disease was refractory, from a patient treated with antithyroid drugs. This TCR was recovered from a female donor with Graves disease. The chain carries TRBV6-2 or TRBV6-3 and TRBJ1-5; D is undetermined. This chain's CDR3 is CASSYSVGSNQPQHF. The DNA for the CDR3 is TGTGCCAGCAGTTACTCAGTAGGGAGCAATCAGCCCCAGCATTTT.